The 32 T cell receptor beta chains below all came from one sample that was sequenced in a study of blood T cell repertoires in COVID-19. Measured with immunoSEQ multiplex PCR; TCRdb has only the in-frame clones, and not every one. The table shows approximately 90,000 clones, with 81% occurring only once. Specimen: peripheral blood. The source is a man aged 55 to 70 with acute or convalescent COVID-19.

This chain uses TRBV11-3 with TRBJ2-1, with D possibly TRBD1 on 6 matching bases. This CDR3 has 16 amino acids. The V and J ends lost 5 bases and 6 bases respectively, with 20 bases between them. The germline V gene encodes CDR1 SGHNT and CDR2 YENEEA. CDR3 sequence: CASSQGGNIHLNEQFF. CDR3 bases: TGTGCCAGCAGCCAAGGGGGTAACATACACCTCAATGAGCAGTTCTTC.

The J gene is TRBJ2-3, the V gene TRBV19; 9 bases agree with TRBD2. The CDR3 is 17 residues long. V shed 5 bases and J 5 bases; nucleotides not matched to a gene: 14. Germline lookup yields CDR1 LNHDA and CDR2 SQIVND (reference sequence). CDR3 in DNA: TGTGCCAGTAGTCCCGACTGGGGGCGGGGGGGCCAAGATACGCAGTATTTT. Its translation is CASSPDWGRGGQDTQYF.

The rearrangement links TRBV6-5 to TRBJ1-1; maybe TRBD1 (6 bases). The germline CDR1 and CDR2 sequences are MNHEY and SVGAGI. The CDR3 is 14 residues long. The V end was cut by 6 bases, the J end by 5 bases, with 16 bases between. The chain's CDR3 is CASRPWGGYTEAFF. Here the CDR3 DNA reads TGTGCCAGCAGGCCCTGGGGGGGCTATACTGAAGCTTTCTTT.

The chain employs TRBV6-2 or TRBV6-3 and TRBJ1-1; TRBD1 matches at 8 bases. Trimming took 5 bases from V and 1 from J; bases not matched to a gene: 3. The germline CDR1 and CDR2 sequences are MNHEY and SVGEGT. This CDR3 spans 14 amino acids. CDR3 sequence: CASSAQGGNTEAFF. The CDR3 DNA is TGTGCCAGCAGTGCACAGGGGGGGAACACTGAAGCTTTCTTT.

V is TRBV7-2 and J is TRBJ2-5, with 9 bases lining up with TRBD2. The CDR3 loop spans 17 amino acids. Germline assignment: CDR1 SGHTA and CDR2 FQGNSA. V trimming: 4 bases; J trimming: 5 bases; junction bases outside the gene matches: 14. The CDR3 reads CASSSSRRTSVYETQYF. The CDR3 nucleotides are TGTGCCAGCAGCTCATCGAGGAGGACTAGCGTTTACGAGACCCAGTACTTC.

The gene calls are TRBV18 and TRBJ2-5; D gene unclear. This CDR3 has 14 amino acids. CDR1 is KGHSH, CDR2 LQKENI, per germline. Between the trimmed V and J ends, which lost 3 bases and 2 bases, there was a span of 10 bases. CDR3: CASSPIMAQETQYF. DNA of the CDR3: TGTGCCAGCTCACCCATAATGGCTCAAGAGACCCAGTACTTC. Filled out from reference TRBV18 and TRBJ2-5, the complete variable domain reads NAGVMQNPRHLVRRRGQEARLRCSPMKGHSHVYWYRQLPEEGLKFMVYLQKENIIDESGMPKERFSAEFPKEGPSILRIQQVVRGDSAAYFCASSPIMAQETQYFGPGTRLLVL.

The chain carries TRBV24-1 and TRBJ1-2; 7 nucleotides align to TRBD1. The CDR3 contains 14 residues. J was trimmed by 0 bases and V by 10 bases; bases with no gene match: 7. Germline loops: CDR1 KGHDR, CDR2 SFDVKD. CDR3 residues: CATNPGTANYGYTF. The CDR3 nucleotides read TGTGCCACTAATCCCGGGACAGCTAACTATGGCTACACCTTC.

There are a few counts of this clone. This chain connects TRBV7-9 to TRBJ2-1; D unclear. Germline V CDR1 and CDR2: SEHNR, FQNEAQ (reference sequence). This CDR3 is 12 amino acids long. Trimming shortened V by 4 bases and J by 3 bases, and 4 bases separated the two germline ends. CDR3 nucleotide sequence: TGTGCCAGCAGCTCTATCTACAATGAGCAGTTCTTC. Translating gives CASSSIYNEQFF.

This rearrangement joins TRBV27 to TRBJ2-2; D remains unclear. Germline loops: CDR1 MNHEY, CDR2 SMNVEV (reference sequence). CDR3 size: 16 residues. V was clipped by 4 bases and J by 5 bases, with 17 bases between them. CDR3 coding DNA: TGTGCCAGCAGTTCCCGCTACCCTATTGGTACCGGGGAGCTGTTTTTT. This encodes CASSSRYPIGTGELFF.

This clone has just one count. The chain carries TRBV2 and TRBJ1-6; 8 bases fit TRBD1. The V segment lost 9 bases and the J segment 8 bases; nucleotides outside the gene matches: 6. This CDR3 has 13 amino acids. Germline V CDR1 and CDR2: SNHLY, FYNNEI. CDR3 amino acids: CASRQGLDSPLHF. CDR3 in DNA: TGTGCCAGTCGACAGGGGTTGGATTCACCCCTCCACTTT.

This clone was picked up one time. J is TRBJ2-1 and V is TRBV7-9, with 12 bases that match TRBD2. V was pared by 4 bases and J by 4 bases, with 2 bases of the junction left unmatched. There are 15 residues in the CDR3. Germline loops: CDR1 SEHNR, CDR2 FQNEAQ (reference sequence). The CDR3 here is CASSWTSGVYNEQFF. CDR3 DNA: TGTGCCAGCAGCTGGACTAGCGGGGTATACAATGAGCAGTTCTTC.

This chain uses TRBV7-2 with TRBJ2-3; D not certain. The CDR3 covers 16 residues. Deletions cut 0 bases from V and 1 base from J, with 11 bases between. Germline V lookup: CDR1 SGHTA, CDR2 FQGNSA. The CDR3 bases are TGTGCCAGCAGCTTAGCGTACAGTATCGGCACAGATACGCAGTATTTT. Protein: CASSLAYSIGTDTQYF. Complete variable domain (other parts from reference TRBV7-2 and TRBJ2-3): GAGVSQSPSNKVTEKGKDVELRCDPISGHTALYWYRQSLGQGLEFLIYFQGNSAPDKSGLPSDRFSAERTGGSVSTLTIQRTQQEDSAVYLCASSLAYSIGTDTQYFGPGTRLTVL.

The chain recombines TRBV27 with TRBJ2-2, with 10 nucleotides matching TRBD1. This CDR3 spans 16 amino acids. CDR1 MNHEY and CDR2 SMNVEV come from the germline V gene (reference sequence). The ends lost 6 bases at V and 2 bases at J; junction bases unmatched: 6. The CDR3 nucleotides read TGTGCCAGCAGGGCTCGGACAGGGGGTAACACCGGGGAGCTGTTTTTT. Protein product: CASRARTGGNTGELFF.

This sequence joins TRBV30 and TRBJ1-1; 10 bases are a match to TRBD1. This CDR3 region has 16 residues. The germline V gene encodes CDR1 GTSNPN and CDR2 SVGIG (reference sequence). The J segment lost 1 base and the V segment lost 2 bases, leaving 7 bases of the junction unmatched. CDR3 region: CAWSNDRGRGNTEAFF. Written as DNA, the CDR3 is TGTGCCTGGAGTAACGACAGGGGGCGGGGGAACACTGAAGCTTTCTTT. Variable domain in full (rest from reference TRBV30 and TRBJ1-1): SQTIHQWPATLVQPVGSPLSLECTVEGTSNPNLYWYRQAAGRGLQLLFYSVGIGQISSEVPQNLSASRPQDRQFILSSKKLLLSDSGFYLCAWSNDRGRGNTEAFFGQGTRLTVV.

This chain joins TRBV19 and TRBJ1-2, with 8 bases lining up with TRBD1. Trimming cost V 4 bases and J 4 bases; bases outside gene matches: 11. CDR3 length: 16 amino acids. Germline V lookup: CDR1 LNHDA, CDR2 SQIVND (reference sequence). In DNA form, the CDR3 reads TGTGCCAGTAGTACCCCCGGACAGGGCCAAGGCTATGGCTACACCTTC. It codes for CASSTPGQGQGYGYTF.

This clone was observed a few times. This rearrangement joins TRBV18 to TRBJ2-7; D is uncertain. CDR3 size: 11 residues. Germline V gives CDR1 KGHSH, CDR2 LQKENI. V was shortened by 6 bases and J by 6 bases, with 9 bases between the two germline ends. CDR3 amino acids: CASSFSFEQYF. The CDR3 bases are TGTGCCAGCTCTTTCAGTTTCGAGCAGTACTTC.

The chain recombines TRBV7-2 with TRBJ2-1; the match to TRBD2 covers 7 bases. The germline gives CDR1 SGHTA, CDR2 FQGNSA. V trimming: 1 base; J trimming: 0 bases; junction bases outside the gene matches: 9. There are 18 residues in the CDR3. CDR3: CASSLEVRRGSSYNEQFF. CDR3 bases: TGTGCCAGCAGCTTAGAGGTTCGGCGGGGGAGCTCCTACAATGAGCAGTTCTTC.

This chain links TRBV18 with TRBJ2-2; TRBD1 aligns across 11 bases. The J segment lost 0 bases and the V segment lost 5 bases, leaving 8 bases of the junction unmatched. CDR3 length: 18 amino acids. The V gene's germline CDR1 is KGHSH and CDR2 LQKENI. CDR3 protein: CASSSLGTGGANTGELFF. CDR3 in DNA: TGTGCCAGCTCATCGCTTGGGACAGGGGGTGCGAACACCGGGGAGCTGTTTTTT.

The CDR3 DNA follows: TGTGCCAGCAGCTATACAGGGGGCGAGAACACTGAAGCTTTCTTT. Protein product: CASSYTGGENTEAFF. The chain recombines TRBV7-8 with TRBJ1-1; 9 bases are shared with TRBD1. With 4 bases clipped from V and 1 base from J, the junction kept 4 bases outside the gene matches. The CDR3 has 15 residues. Germline V lookup: CDR1 SGHVS, CDR2 FQNEAQ.

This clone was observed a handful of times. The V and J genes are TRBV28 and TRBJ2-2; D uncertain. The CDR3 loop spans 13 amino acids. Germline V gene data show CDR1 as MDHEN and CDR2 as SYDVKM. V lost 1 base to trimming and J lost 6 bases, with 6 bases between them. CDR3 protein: CASSLLSPGELFF. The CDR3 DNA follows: TGTGCCAGCAGTTTATTATCCCCCGGGGAGCTGTTTTTT.

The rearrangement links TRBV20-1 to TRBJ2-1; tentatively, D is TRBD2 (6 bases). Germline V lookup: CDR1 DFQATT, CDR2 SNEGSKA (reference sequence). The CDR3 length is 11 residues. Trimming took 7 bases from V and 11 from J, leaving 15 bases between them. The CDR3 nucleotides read TGCAGTGTATATAGACTAGGCCAGCAGTTCTTC. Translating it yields CSVYRLGQQFF.

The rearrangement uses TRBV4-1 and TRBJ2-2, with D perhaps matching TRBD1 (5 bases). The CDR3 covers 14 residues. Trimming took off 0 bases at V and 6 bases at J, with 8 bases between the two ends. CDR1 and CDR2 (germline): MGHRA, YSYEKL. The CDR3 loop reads CASSQDRASGELFF. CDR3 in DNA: TGCGCCAGCAGCCAAGACAGGGCGTCCGGGGAGCTGTTTTTT.

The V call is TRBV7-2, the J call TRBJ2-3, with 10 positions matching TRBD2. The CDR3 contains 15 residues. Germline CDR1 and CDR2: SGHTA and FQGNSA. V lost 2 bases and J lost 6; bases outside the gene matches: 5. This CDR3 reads CASSLQAGGPDTQYF. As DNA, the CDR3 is TGTGCCAGCAGCTTACAAGCGGGGGGGCCTGATACGCAGTATTTT.

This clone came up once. CDR3 coding DNA: TGTGCCAGCAGACCTGGGACAGTGTATCAGGGGCATGGCTACACCTTC. It specifies CASRPGTVYQGHGYTF. The rearrangement joins TRBV28 to TRBJ1-2; TRBD1 aligns across 7 bases. V lost 6 bases and J lost 6; bases outside the gene matches: 16. From germline, CDR1 is MDHEN and CDR2 SYDVKM. The CDR3 extends over 16 amino acids.

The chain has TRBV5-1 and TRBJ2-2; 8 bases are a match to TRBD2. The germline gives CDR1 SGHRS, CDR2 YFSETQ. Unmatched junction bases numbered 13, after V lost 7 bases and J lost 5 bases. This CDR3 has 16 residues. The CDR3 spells CASRDGREGRTGELFF. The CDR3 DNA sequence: TGCGCCAGCCGGGACGGCCGGGAGGGCCGAACCGGGGAGCTGTTTTTT.

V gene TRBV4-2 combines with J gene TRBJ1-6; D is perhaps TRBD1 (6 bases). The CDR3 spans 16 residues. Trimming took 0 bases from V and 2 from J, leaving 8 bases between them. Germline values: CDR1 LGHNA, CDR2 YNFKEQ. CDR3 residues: CASSQEPGAYNSPLHF. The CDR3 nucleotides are TGTGCCAGCAGCCAAGAACCAGGGGCCTATAATTCACCCCTCCACTTT.

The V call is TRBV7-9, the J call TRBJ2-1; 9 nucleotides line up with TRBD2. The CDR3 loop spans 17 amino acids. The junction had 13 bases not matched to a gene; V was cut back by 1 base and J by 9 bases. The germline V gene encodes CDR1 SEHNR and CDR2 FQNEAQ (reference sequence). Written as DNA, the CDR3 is TGTGCCAGCAGCTTAGTGCCCACTCCGCGGGGGGGCGGTGAGCAGTTCTTC. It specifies CASSLVPTPRGGGEQFF. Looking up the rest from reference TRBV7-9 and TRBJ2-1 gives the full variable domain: DTGVSQNPRHKITKRGQNVTFRCDPISEHNRLYWYRQTLGQGPEFLTYFQNEAQLEKSRLLSDRFSAERPKGSFSTLEIQRTEQGDSAMYLCASSLVPTPRGGGEQFFGPGTRLTVL.

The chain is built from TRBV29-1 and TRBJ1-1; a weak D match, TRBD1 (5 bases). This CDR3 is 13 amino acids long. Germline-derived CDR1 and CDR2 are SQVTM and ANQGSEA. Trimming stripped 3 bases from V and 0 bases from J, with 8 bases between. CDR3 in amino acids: CSVDTGLNTEAFF. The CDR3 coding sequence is TGCAGCGTTGATACAGGATTGAACACTGAAGCTTTCTTT.

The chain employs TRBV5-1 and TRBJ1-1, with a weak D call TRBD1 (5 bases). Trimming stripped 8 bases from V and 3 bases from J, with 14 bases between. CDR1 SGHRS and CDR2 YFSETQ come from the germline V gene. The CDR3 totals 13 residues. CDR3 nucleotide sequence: TGCGCCAGTTCGCCTCGGGGGTACACTGAAGCTTTCTTT. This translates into CASSPRGYTEAFF.

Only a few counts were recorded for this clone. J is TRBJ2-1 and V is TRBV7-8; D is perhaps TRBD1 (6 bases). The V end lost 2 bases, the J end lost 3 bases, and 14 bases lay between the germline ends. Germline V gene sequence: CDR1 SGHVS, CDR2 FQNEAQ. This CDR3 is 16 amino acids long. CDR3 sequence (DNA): TGTGCCAGCAGCTTAATTTACAGGGAACTCTACAATGAGCAGTTCTTC. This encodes CASSLIYRELYNEQFF. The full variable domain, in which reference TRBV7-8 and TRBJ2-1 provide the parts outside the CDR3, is GAGVSQSPRYKVAKRGQDVALRCDPISGHVSLFWYQQALGQGPEFLTYFQNEAQLDKSGLPSDRFFAERPEGSVSTLKIQRTQQEDSAVYLCASSLIYRELYNEQFFGPGTRLTVL.

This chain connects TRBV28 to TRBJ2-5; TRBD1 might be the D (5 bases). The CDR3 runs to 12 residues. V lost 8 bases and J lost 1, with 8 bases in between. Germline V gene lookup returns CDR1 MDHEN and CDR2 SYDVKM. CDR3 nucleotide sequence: TGTGCCAGCCTCCAGGGCCAAGAGACCCAGTACTTC. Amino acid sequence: CASLQGQETQYF.

The DNA of the CDR3 is TGTGCCAGCAGCTTACAGGGAAAAGGGGCAGATACGCAGTATTTT. It yields the protein CASSLQGKGADTQYF. The chain joins TRBV7-2 to TRBJ2-3, with D maybe TRBD1 (5 bases). Trimming left V 2 bases short and J 4 bases short, with 13 bases between. This CDR3 is built from 15 residues. Germline CDR1 reads SGHTA; CDR2 reads FQGNSA.